These T cell receptor beta chains were read from a single sample in a study of glioma-infiltrating T cells. MiXCR, applied by TCRdb to the multiplex PCR reads, yields one record per CDR3 protein. This table holds roughly 100,000 distinct CDR3 sequences, 25% to 35% found once. The specimen was glioma tissue, nonneoplastic brain tissue, or PBMCs (not recorded which). The source of these receptors is a human donor with low-grade glioma or glioblastoma, undergoing nonglioma brain surgery, or in good health (not recorded which). CDR3s include the opening cysteine and the closing phenylalanine or tryptophan. The order of the fields is J gene, V gene, D gene, CDR3 protein. The D gene is left open where the match is weak.

J: TRBJ1-1; V: TRBV12-3/TRBV12-4; D: -; CDR3: CASSLFRGGTEAFF
J: TRBJ2-5; V: TRBV4-2; D: TRBD1; CDR3: CASSQDGTDQETQYF
J: TRBJ1-5; V: TRBV12-3/TRBV12-4; D: -; CDR3: CASRSFAGGNKPQHF
J: TRBJ2-1; V: TRBV12-3/TRBV12-4; D: -; CDR3: CASSSGGLSSYNEQFF
J: TRBJ1-2; V: TRBV20-1; D: -; CDR3: CSARGYNYYGYTF
J: TRBJ1-5; V: TRBV6-1; D: TRBD1; CDR3: CASSTRQGGQPQHF
J: TRBJ2-5; V: TRBV20-1; D: -; CDR3: CSALALRETQYF
J: TRBJ2-7; V: TRBV19; D: TRBD2; CDR3: CASTSSGLSYEQYF
J: TRBJ2-2; V: TRBV19; D: TRBD1; CDR3: CASSTRTGANTGELFF
J: TRBJ1-2; V: TRBV29-1; D: TRBD1; CDR3: CSVEGQGGYTF
J: TRBJ2-7; V: TRBV7-2; D: TRBD1; CDR3: CASSRPSGTGPREQYF
J: TRBJ2-5; V: TRBV7-2; D: -; CDR3: CASSRERSLQETQYF
J: TRBJ1-2; V: TRBV2; D: TRBD1; CDR3: CASNTGTGERYGYTF
J: TRBJ1-1; V: TRBV20-1; D: -; CDR3: CSATRGGPEGTEAFF
J: TRBJ2-3; V: TRBV5-4; D: -; CDR3: CASSNRSYTQYF
J: TRBJ2-3; V: TRBV4-2; D: -; CDR3: CASSQDATASPPDDTQYF
J: TRBJ2-7; V: TRBV7-2; D: TRBD2; CDR3: CASSLTSGVFYEQYF
J: TRBJ1-5; V: TRBV19; D: -; CDR3: CASNSGLSNQPQHF
J: TRBJ1-3; V: TRBV6-6; D: -; CDR3: CASSYGESRGSGNTIYF
J: TRBJ2-3; V: TRBV2; D: -; CDR3: CASSEADTQYF
J: TRBJ1-1; V: TRBV2; D: -; CDR3: CASSRDKNTEAFF
J: TRBJ2-3; V: TRBV2; D: -; CDR3: CASIGDRIPPQYF
J: TRBJ1-2; V: TRBV6-6; D: -; CDR3: CASSYSSGANKLF
J: TRBJ2-2; V: TRBV2; D: TRBD1; CDR3: CASRDRTGGTGELFF
J: TRBJ2-5; V: TRBV7-2; D: -; CDR3: CASSPRGETQYF
J: TRBJ2-7; V: TRBV18; D: -; CDR3: CASSPASFYEQYF
J: TRBJ1-6; V: TRBV2; D: TRBD1; CDR3: CASGSSRTGVSPLHF
J: TRBJ1-2; V: TRBV2; D: -; CDR3: CASSGHYGYTF
J: TRBJ2-1; V: TRBV3-1; D: -; CDR3: CASSQGGLTSNEQFF
J: TRBJ1-5; V: TRBV15; D: -; CDR3: CATRRERLSGKGNEPQHF
J: TRBJ1-1; V: TRBV7-2; D: -; CDR3: CASSSDKNTEAFF
J: TRBJ1-5; V: TRBV7-2; D: -; CDR3: CASSQDLGQSVDQPQHF
J: TRBJ2-5; V: TRBV28; D: TRBD2; CDR3: CASSFLSSGGAIEKTQYF
J: TRBJ1-5; V: TRBV19; D: -; CDR3: CASSISPNAPQHF
J: TRBJ1-6; V: TRBV7-2; D: -; CDR3: CASSNTASSPLHF
J: TRBJ1-5; V: TRBV24-1; D: -; CDR3: CATSDRSSNQPQHF
J: TRBJ1-1; V: TRBV7-9; D: -; CDR3: CASSQEGRVKIEAFF
J: TRBJ2-3; V: TRBV6-1; D: -; CDR3: CASRNEPGSLLDTQYF
J: TRBJ2-5; V: TRBV6-6; D: TRBD2; CDR3: CASSYSGTSGAETQYF
J: TRBJ1-5; V: TRBV5-4; D: -; CDR3: CASSLDMGAGSNQPEHF
J: TRBJ1-1; V: TRBV5-1; D: -; CDR3: CASSFSEGRIAFF
J: TRBJ2-1; V: TRBV6-1; D: TRBD1; CDR3: CASSFDREYEQFF
J: TRBJ1-1; V: TRBV15; D: TRBD1; CDR3: CATSDRGSTEAFF
J: TRBJ2-1; V: TRBV18; D: -; CDR3: CASSGNEQFF
J: TRBJ2-1; V: TRBV4-1; D: -; CDR3: CASSQGSIGVRNEQFF
J: TRBJ2-3; V: TRBV5-6; D: -; CDR3: CASSGRGSRTDTQYF
J: TRBJ2-5; V: TRBV3-1; D: TRBD1; CDR3: CASSRRQGQQETQYF
J: TRBJ2-3; V: TRBV6-1; D: -; CDR3: CASSPDILQGDTQYF
J: TRBJ2-1; V: TRBV6-1; D: -; CDR3: CASSYQWRGTYNEQFF
J: TRBJ2-2; V: TRBV6-1; D: TRBD1; CDR3: CASRSTHRGRNTGELFF
J: TRBJ1-6; V: TRBV28; D: TRBD1; CDR3: CASRPGQGASPLHF
J: TRBJ1-1; V: TRBV3-1; D: -; CDR3: CASSLRAGDTEAFF
J: TRBJ1-1; V: TRBV10-3; D: -; CDR3: CAISGSSTEAFF
J: TRBJ2-2; V: TRBV6-2/TRBV6-3; D: -; CDR3: CASSYQQGAGELFF
J: TRBJ2-1; V: TRBV27; D: TRBD1; CDR3: CASSSGTATGKQFF